A single sample is the source of the 3 T cell receptor beta chains below, sequenced in a study of a mutant IDH1 vaccine in newly diagnosed glioma. The time point is: week 5, during vaccination. Alongside topical imiquimod, each dose of vaccine comprised 300 ug of mutant IDH1 20-mer peptide. These receptors are not linked to any known antigen. Here immunoSEQ multiplex PCR was the method, and the copy in TCRdb shows in-frame clones only, minus some. The profile shows roughly 50,000 clones, roughly four fifths of them singletons. Source: PBMCs, taken from a glioma patient whose treatment included an IDH1 peptide vaccine. These receptor sequences come from a man aged 25 to 45 with glioma.

The chain uses TRBV5-5 and TRBJ1-2; D perhaps matches TRBD1 (6 bases). Germline assignment: CDR1 SGHKS and CDR2 YYEKEE (reference sequence). The CDR3 has 14 residues. V shed 4 bases and J shed 8 bases, with 18 bases lying between them. The CDR3 region has the DNA TGTGCCAGCAGCCCCTCAATAGACAGGCAAGGCTACACCTTC. Amino acids: CASSPSIDRQGYTF.

This chain joins TRBV6-1 and TRBJ1-6; D gene unclear. Germline lookup yields CDR1 MNHNS and CDR2 SASEGT. The CDR3 loop spans 13 amino acids. The ends were cut back, 5 bases at V and 7 bases at J, with 9 bases in the middle. The CDR3 spells CASSRGGNSPLHF. CDR3 nucleotides: TGTGCCAGCAGTCGGGGTGGGAATTCACCCCTCCACTTT.

This chain connects TRBV9 to TRBJ2-2; D unclear. The V end lost 0 bases, the J end lost 11 bases, and 8 bases lay between the germline ends. From germline, CDR1 is SGDLS and CDR2 YYNGEE. CDR3 length equals 12 residues. Here the CDR3 DNA reads TGTGCCAGCAGCGTAGAAGGGTATGAGCTGTTTTTT. It translates to CASSVEGYELFF.